The present TCR beta chain was sequenced within a study of blood T cell repertoires in COVID-19. Authors' analysis steps: It was from reference gene primer amplification that nucleated cell counts were estimated. Sequenced by immunoSEQ multiplex PCR; TCRdb stores in-frame clones only, minus some. The V and J calls and the clone size are those of that table, but D and trimming were determined from the DNA. The sample lists about 59,000 clones, 79% occurring once. From germline, CDR1 is LNHDA and CDR2 SQIVND (reference sequence). This CDR3 region has 14 residues. Trimming cost V 7 bases and J 6 bases, with 15 bases left between them. This clone came up a few times.

This sequence originates from a man between 60 and 75 years old with acute or convalescent COVID-19. The sample was peripheral blood. The genes are TRBV19 and TRBJ1-4; D remains unclear. CDR3 sequence: CASTDPTSHEKLFF. The CDR3 DNA reads TGTGCCAGTACGGACCCTACTAGCCATGAAAAACTGTTTTTT. Full variable domain (rest looked up from reference TRBV19 and TRBJ1-4): DGGITQSPKYLFRKEGQNVTLSCEQNLNHDAMYWYRQDPGQGLRLIYYSQIVNDFQKGDIAEGYSVSREKKESFPLTVTSAQKNPTAFYLCASTDPTSHEKLFFGSGTQLSVL.